This TCR beta chain was recovered during a study of blood T cell repertoires in COVID-19 (dated by TCRdb to 2019 to 2021). In the study overall: Collaborator samples came from the United States, Italy and Spain and covered acute and convalescent phases of COVID-19. The material from the prospective study consisted of cDNA or gDNA derived from T cells, B-cell-depleted T cells, or PBMCs. Deeply sampled blood TCRbeta repertoires from subjects exposed to, actively infected with, or recovered from COVID-19 were included in the dataset. A freely available public database, intended as a resource for researchers studying the immune response to SARS-CoV-2, is where the repertoires were released. Samples came from the ongoing ImmuneRACE study (first 160 participants) plus 1,254 subjects from 6 global collaborators. Nearly every sample came with metadata listing a de-identified subject ID, COVID-19 status, age in years and sex. Where available, HLA class I and class II types were taken from metadata supplied by the sample provider and were not determined by assay-based typing.

Whole blood was collected in K2EDTA tubes by collaborating institutions according to the institutions' own protocols. For TCRbeta analysis, collaborators shipped samples as frozen whole blood, isolated PBMCs, or DNA extracted from either of those sample types. The paper as a whole reports these results and caveats: The quantity of clinical and demographic metadata differed by source and by participant and was supplied without curation.

V gives up 2 bases and J gives up 7 bases, and the segment between their germline ends measures 9 bases. CDR1 and CDR2, looked up from the germline V gene (reference sequence), are LNHDA and SQIVND. There are 13 amino acids in the CDR3, from cysteine to phenylalanine inclusive. The only DNA kept is the CDR3, 39 bases in frame from the first base. TCRbeta CDR3 regions were amplified from genomic DNA by means of the immunoSEQ Assay, a bias-controlled multiplex PCR. In the source study's methods: The number of nucleated cells in each sample was estimated from the amplification of reference gene primers within the assay. To quantify the absolute abundance of each unique TCRbeta CDR3 rearrangement, sequence reads were collapsed and filtered. For each sample, productive Simpson clonality was calculated by taking the square root of Simpson's diversity index across productive rearrangements. The source is immuneACCESS, and TCRdb retained only in-frame sequences with V and J called. Part of the clones is not carried over; for the studies checked, unresolved V genes explain less than half of this, and the remainder is unexplained. V and J calls and clone size are given by that table; D and trimming were obtained from the DNA. The sample contains approximately 150,000 clones, roughly 82% of them found a single time. Roughly 4.8% of the sample is taken by the ten largest.

About this clone itself: Its antigen has not been determined. Base qualities are not at hand, and no much larger clone is one base apart.

The rearranged segments are TRBV19 and TRBJ1-5; possibly the D gene is TRBD1, per 5 matching bases. This TCR was sampled from a human donor in a cohort sampled during active COVID-19. The sequenced material came from peripheral blood. The CDR3 protein is CASSIPTDQPQHF. Here is the DNA: TGTGCCAGTAGTATACCGACAGACCAGCCCCAGCATTTT.